The clone carrying this T cell receptor (beta chain) was counted at least ten times. Its cognate antigen is unknown. In germline, CDR1 is SGHNT, CDR2 YYREEE (reference sequence). The ends lost 3 bases at V and 6 bases at J; junction bases unmatched: 6. CDR3 length: 14 amino acids. The sample originates from a study of regulatory T cells in long-lasting Graves disease. Study-wide points: Sample size was small, which may have lowered accuracy. Persistent disease preferred TRBV28, TRBJ1-2 and TRBJ2-5; new disease, TRBV20-1 and TRBJ2-1.

Arm-PCR of CDR3 regions and iRepertoire HTBI primers were the basis on which TCR beta libraries were built. From the multiplex PCR reads, TCRdb called clonotypes with MiXCR, one entry per CDR3 protein. The repertoire holds more than 300,000 distinct CDR3 sequences, with 16% as singletons. Time point given: newly diagnosed GD, antithyroid drugs for less than 3 months. RNA extracted from PBMCs served as the sequencing template. EDTA tubes collected around 8.7 milliliters of peripheral blood. The data also belong to a second study, concerning T cells in Graves' hyperthyroidism and ophthalmopathy. That paper states: Diagnosis of hyperthyroidism was new in patients aged 18 to 65, and its duration was under 2 months.

The sample consisted of peripheral blood mononuclear cells (PBMCs), taken at new diagnosis, from a patient treated with antithyroid drugs. This sequence was found in a woman between 18 and 30 years old with Graves disease. The chain joins TRBV5-4 to TRBJ2-1, with 7 bases aligning to TRBD2. The DNA for the CDR3 is TGTGCCAGCAGCTCCGGGACTACCGCCAATGAGCAGTTCTTC. Its protein is CASSSGTTANEQFF.